This T cell receptor (beta chain) derives from a study of blood T cell repertoires in COVID-19. Study at large: PBMCs, B-cell-depleted T cells, or T cells provided the cDNA or gDNA that made up the material.

Sequencing used immunoSEQ multiplex PCR; TCRdb keeps in-frame clones, though not all of them. The table has about 250,000 clones, 81% seen once; the top ten hold about 8%. This clone was seen a few times. Deletions cut 6 bases from V and 8 bases from J, with 19 bases between. The CDR3 covers 14 residues. From germline, CDR1 is LNHDA and CDR2 SQIVND (reference sequence). This receptor was identified in a woman of 80 years or more with acute or convalescent COVID-19. Sequencing was carried out using peripheral blood. The genes are TRBV19 and TRBJ1-2; D is undetermined. In nucleotides, the CDR3 is TGTGCCAGTAGCCACGTACCGGGAGCCCAGGGCTACACCTTC. Its protein product is CASSHVPGAQGYTF.